This T cell receptor (beta chain) was sequenced in a study of blood T cells in healthy people across ages. At the level of the study: Capture by template switching was about one barcoded beta molecule per two T cells.

A second PCR, run for about 6 to 11 cycles, used a sample-barcoded 5' primer plus a J-beta primer mix. Each cDNA was tagged by a template-switch adaptor containing 12 random nucleotides. No fewer than 3 million CDR3-containing paired-end reads came from each sample. TCRdb processed the 5' RACE reads anew with MiXCR; each CDR3 protein has one entry. This sample has some 290,000 distinct CDR3 sequences, with roughly 29% found just once. Every participating donor contributed around 9.5 milliliters of peripheral blood through a draw. Trimming took off 7 bases at V and 8 bases at J, with 21 bases between the two ends. The CDR3 runs 14 residues. Per the germline V gene, CDR1 is SGDLS and CDR2 is YYNGEE.

This sequence originates from a woman aged 70-85 years in good health. The chain combines TRBV9 with TRBJ1-2, with D possibly TRBD1 on 6 matching bases. Specimen: blood. The CDR3 region is CASSKDSGSRGYTF. DNA of the CDR3: TGTGCCAGCTCGAAGGACAGCGGCTCGCGCGGCTACACCTTC. Full variable domain (outside the CDR3, taken from reference TRBV9 and TRBJ1-2): DSGVTQTPKHLITATGQRVTLRCSPRSGDLSVYWYQQSLDQGLQFLIQYYNGEERAKGNILERFSAQQFPDLHSELNLSSLELGDSALYFCASSKDSGSRGYTFGSGTRLTVV.